These 11 T cell receptor beta chains were all obtained from the same sample, sequenced in a study of cytomegalovirus exposure and HLA in healthy donors. With 60 Vbeta and 13 Jbeta primers, the PCR was carried out. Repertoires were generated with immunoSEQ multiplex PCR, while TCRdb's copy carries only in-frame clones and drops some. The profile covers around 140,000 clones, with around 82% appearing a single time and 2.5% to 3% taken by the ten largest. Specimen: PBMCs. All receptors derive from a female donor in good health and CMV-seronegative.

The CDR3 nucleotides read TGCGCCAGCAGCCAAGCTACTAGCGCAAGCTCCTACGAGCAGTACTTC. This translates into CASSQATSASSYEQYF. This rearrangement joins TRBV4-1 to TRBJ2-7; 7 bases are shared with TRBD2. In germline, CDR1 is MGHRA, CDR2 YSYEKL. The CDR3 is 16 residues long. Losses at the gene ends were 1 base for V and 0 bases for J; bases not matched to a gene: 6.

This clone was detected a few times. The chain combines TRBV15 with TRBJ2-5; possibly TRBD1 for D (5 bases). Germline CDR1 and CDR2: LNHNV and YYDKDF (reference sequence). The CDR3 totals 16 residues. The germline V and J ends were trimmed by 5 bases and 5 bases, with 21 bases remaining between them. The CDR3 loop is CATSPAPGPPVETQYF. Here the CDR3 DNA reads TGTGCCACCAGCCCGGCACCAGGGCCACCGGTGGAGACCCAGTACTTC. Supplemented by reference TRBV15 and TRBJ2-5, the full variable domain reads DAMVIQNPRYQVTQFGKPVTLSCSQTLNHNVMYWYQQKSSQAPKLLFHYYDKDFNNEADTPDNFQSRRPNTSFCFLDIRSPGLGDTAMYLCATSPAPGPPVETQYFGPGTRLLVL.

The chain uses TRBV28 and TRBJ1-2; D gene uncertain. The CDR3 length is 13 residues. Germline V gene lookup returns CDR1 MDHEN and CDR2 SYDVKM. With 8 bases removed from V and 4 bases from J, the gap between germline ends came to 14 bases. For the CDR3, the DNA is TGTGCCAGCTACACTACGGGTTTCTATGGCTACACCTTC. Translation: CASYTTGFYGYTF.

This sequence joins TRBV30 and TRBJ2-7, with 8 bases lining up with TRBD1. This CDR3 has 12 residues. The V gene end was trimmed by 2 bases and the J gene end by 7 bases; junction bases not matched to a gene: 4. The germline V gene has CDR1 GTSNPN and CDR2 SVGIG (reference sequence). The CDR3 bases are TGTGCCTGGAGTCAGGGGGCAAGGGAGCAGTACTTC. This codes for CAWSQGAREQYF.

The V gene is TRBV7-2, the J gene TRBJ2-1, with TRBD2 matching over 9 bases. Germline CDR1 is SGHTA and CDR2 is FQGNSA. J lost 5 bases, V lost 3 bases, and 5 bases had no gene match. The CDR3 contains 15 residues. The CDR3 loop reads CASSFLAGPHNEQFF. For the CDR3, the DNA is TGTGCCAGCAGCTTTCTAGCGGGGCCCCACAATGAGCAGTTCTTC.

The chain combines TRBV6-1 with TRBJ2-4; the match to TRBD2 covers 8 bases. This CDR3 has 15 residues. CDR1 is MNHNS, CDR2 SASEGT, per germline. The V and J ends lost 3 bases and 6 bases, in that order; junction bases with no gene match: 7. The CDR3 DNA reads TGTGCCAGCAGTGATGGGGGCGGGGGGCGAAACATTCAGTACTTC. It is translated as CASSDGGGGRNIQYF.

A few counts support this clone. This chain connects TRBV29-1 to TRBJ2-3; the match to TRBD2 covers 9 bases. This CDR3 spans 14 amino acids. The V and J ends lost 6 bases and 2 bases, in that order; junction bases with no gene match: 6. CDR1 and CDR2 from the germline V gene are SQVTM and ANQGSEA. CDR3 protein: CSVALAGITDTQYF. The CDR3 coding sequence is TGCAGCGTCGCCCTAGCGGGGATCACAGATACGCAGTATTTT.

The V call is TRBV6-1, the J call TRBJ2-7; TRBD2 matches 10 bases. V trimming: 5 bases; J trimming: 7 bases; junction bases outside the gene matches: 11. The CDR3 runs 15 residues. Germline CDR1 and CDR2: MNHNS and SASEGT. As DNA, the CDR3 is TGTGCCAGCAGTCTACCGGGACTAGCGCATGAAGAGCAGTACTTC. Encoded protein: CASSLPGLAHEEQYF.

The chain joins TRBV21-1 to TRBJ1-2; the DNA was not compared with TRBD1, the D call given in the table. TRBV21-1 corresponds to a pseudogene. This CDR3 is built from 14 residues. The CDR3 coding sequence is TGTGCCAGCAGCAAATCAGGCAGGAACTATGGCTACACCTTC. Amino acids: CASSKSGRNYGYTF.

The chain uses TRBV30 and TRBJ2-1; TRBD1 is a possible D gene (6 bases). V was shortened by 0 bases and J by 6 bases, with 21 bases between the two germline ends. CDR1 is GTSNPN and CDR2 is SVGIG in the germline V gene (reference sequence). The CDR3 totals 17 residues. The CDR3 DNA reads TGTGCCTGGAGTGTTCCCCGAGGGGGAAGGTCCAGCAATGAGCAGTTCTTC. Its translation is CAWSVPRGGRSSNEQFF.

This clone turned up a few times. The CDR3 DNA is TGTGCCAGCAGCGCCCGAACCGGGACAGACCCCTACAATGAGCAGTTCTTC. Its translation is CASSARTGTDPYNEQFF. This rearrangement joins TRBV7-6 to TRBJ2-1, with 7 bases matching TRBD1. With V trimmed by 5 bases and J by 2 bases, 12 bases remained unmatched. Germline CDR1 reads SGHVS; CDR2 reads FNYEAQ. The CDR3 extends over 17 amino acids.